These T cell receptor beta chains were read from a single sample in a study of CD8+CD57+ T cells in acquired aplastic anemia. TCRdb itself ran the reads through MiXCR, one entry per CDR3 protein. The sample includes about 240,000 distinct CDR3 sequences, around 46% of them seen just once. The sequenced sample consisted of sorted CD4+, CD8+, or CD8+CD57+ T cells (not recorded which) from PBMCs. Receptor source: a human donor with aplastic anemia. Both conserved end residues are part of each CDR3. Fields, in order: D gene, V gene, clone size, J gene, CDR3 protein, CDR3 DNA. A D gene is named only where the DNA matches it firmly. Expanded clones get a size class; other rows say once, few or many, or leave the size out.

d_call: .; v_call: TRBV9; clone_size: many; j_call: TRBJ1-6; cdr3_aa: CASSAGTDHSPLHF; cdr3_nt: TGTGCCAGCAGCGCCGGGACTGATCATTCACCCCTCCACTTT
d_call: TRBD1; v_call: TRBV7-8; clone_size: .; j_call: TRBJ2-3; cdr3_aa: CASSFSAQGITDTQYF; cdr3_nt: TGTGCCAGCAGCTTCAGCGCACAGGGGATTACAGATACGCAGTATTTT
d_call: .; v_call: TRBV2; clone_size: .; j_call: TRBJ2-3; cdr3_aa: CASSDPADTQYF; cdr3_nt: TGTGCCAGCAGTGATCCAGCAGATACGCAGTATTTT
d_call: .; v_call: TRBV7-8; clone_size: many; j_call: TRBJ1-5; cdr3_aa: CASSLGTTGNQPQHF; cdr3_nt: TGTGCCAGCAGCTTAGGAACGACGGGCAATCAGCCCCAGCATTTT
d_call: TRBD1; v_call: TRBV29-1; clone_size: .; j_call: TRBJ2-7; cdr3_aa: CSVTGDTRSYEQYF; cdr3_nt: TGCAGCGTGACAGGGGACACTCGCTCCTACGAGCAGTACTTC
d_call: TRBD1; v_call: TRBV5-6; clone_size: many; j_call: TRBJ2-7; cdr3_aa: CASSTGQGSYEQYF; cdr3_nt: TGTGCCAGCAGCACCGGACAGGGCTCCTACGAGCAGTACTTC
d_call: TRBD1; v_call: TRBV7-2; clone_size: .; j_call: TRBJ1-1; cdr3_aa: CASSRDRGRNTEAFF; cdr3_nt: TGTGCCAGCAGCCGGGACAGGGGGAGGAACACTGAAGCTTTCTTT
d_call: .; v_call: TRBV25-1; clone_size: .; j_call: TRBJ2-7; cdr3_aa: CASSDSHRFTYEQYF; cdr3_nt: TGTGCCAGCAGTGACTCTCATAGATTTACCTACGAGCAGTACTTC
d_call: TRBD1; v_call: TRBV9; clone_size: few; j_call: TRBJ1-1; cdr3_aa: CASSVAGQEAFF; cdr3_nt: TGTGCCAGCAGCGTAGCGGGACAGGAAGCTTTCTTT
d_call: .; v_call: TRBV6-5; clone_size: few; j_call: TRBJ1-2; cdr3_aa: CASSYSSTGYGYAF; cdr3_nt: TGTGCCAGCAGTTACTCGTCCACAGGCTATGGCTACGCCTTC
d_call: .; v_call: TRBV30; clone_size: .; j_call: TRBJ2-2; cdr3_aa: CAWSPGAGELFF; cdr3_nt: TGTGCCTGGAGCCCAGGGGCTGGGGAGCTGTTTTTT
d_call: .; v_call: TRBV11-2; clone_size: .; j_call: TRBJ1-5; cdr3_aa: CASSLLSGPDEPQHF; cdr3_nt: TGTGCCAGCAGCTTACTGTCAGGTCCTGATGAACCCCAGCATTTT